The 29 T cell receptor beta chains presented below share a single source sample, sequenced in a study of identical twins. A single record per CDR3 protein comes from TCRdb applying MiXCR to the 5' RACE reads. The table has approximately 700,000 distinct CDR3 sequences, about 20% seen once. The data also belong to a second study, concerning T cells expressing NK-cell markers.

Input material: PBMCs. All receptors come from a woman under 30 in good health.

In its sample, this clonotype was seen a few times. This chain connects TRBV30 to TRBJ2-1; D is unclear. Trimming took off 1 base at V and 8 bases at J, with 12 bases between the two ends. The CDR3 contains 13 residues. CDR1 is GTSNPN and CDR2 is SVGIG in the germline V gene (reference sequence). This CDR3 reads CAWSAIPTHEQFF. The CDR3 region has the DNA TGTGCCTGGAGTGCAATTCCGACACATGAGCAGTTCTTC.

This clonotype showed up just a few times. The chain combines TRBV5-1 with TRBJ1-2; D is undetermined. Trimming took off 4 bases at V and 0 bases at J, with 7 bases between the two ends. Germline-derived CDR1 and CDR2 are SGHRS and YFSETQ. The CDR3 length is 13 residues. The chain's CDR3 is CASSRTPNYGYTF. The CDR3 region has the DNA TGCGCCAGCAGCAGGACTCCTAACTATGGCTACACCTTC.

The rearrangement links TRBV7-7 to TRBJ2-3; TRBD2 is a possible D gene (6 bases). This CDR3 is 16 amino acids long. Germline V gene sequence: CDR1 SSHAT, CDR2 FNYEAQ (reference sequence). Deletions cut 5 bases from V and 2 bases from J, with 17 bases between. The CDR3 DNA sequence: TGTGCCAGCAGCCTGGGGGTAGCGGACGACACAGATACGCAGTATTTT. Translating it yields CASSLGVADDTDTQYF.

The rearrangement links TRBV5-1 to TRBJ1-2; D call uncertain. The germline CDR1 and CDR2 sequences are SGHRS and YFSETQ. The CDR3 extends over 13 amino acids. The V end lost 0 bases, the J end lost 8 bases, and 11 bases lay between the germline ends. The CDR3 sequence is CASSLASPLGYTF. The CDR3 nucleotides are TGCGCCAGCAGCTTGGCCAGTCCGCTGGGCTACACCTTC.

This clonotype was detected a few times. V usage is TRBV5-1 and J usage is TRBJ2-5, with 8 bases matching TRBD1. Unmatched junction bases numbered 6, after V lost 4 bases and J lost 4 bases. CDR1 and CDR2 (germline): SGHRS, YFSETQ. This CDR3 spans 14 amino acids. CDR3 nucleotide sequence: TGCGCCAGCAGCAAGGACAGGGCAGGAGAGACCCAGTACTTC. Translating it yields CASSKDRAGETQYF. Based on the CDR3 plus reference TRBV5-1 and TRBJ2-5, the full variable domain is KAGVTQTPRYLIKTRGQQVTLSCSPISGHRSVSWYQQTPGQGLQFLFEYFSETQRNKGNFPGRFSGRQFSNSRSEMNVSTLELGDSALYLCASSKDRAGETQYFGPGTRLLVL.

This clonotype was counted between two and nine times. The chain recombines TRBV5-4 with TRBJ2-3, with 10 bases that match TRBD1. The J segment lost 6 bases and the V segment lost 4 bases, leaving 11 bases of the junction unmatched. This CDR3 has 16 amino acids. Germline CDR1 is SGHNT and CDR2 is YYREEE (reference sequence). The CDR3 bases are TGTGCCAGCAGCGCTCACCCGGGACAGGGGAGCGATACGCAGTATTTT. Translation: CASSAHPGQGSDTQYF. The complete variable domain, with remaining parts taken from reference TRBV5-4 and TRBJ2-3, reads ETGVTQSPTHLIKTRGQQVTLRCSSQSGHNTVSWYQQALGQGPQFIFQYYREEENGRGNFPPRFSGLQFPNYSSELNVNALELDDSALYLCASSAHPGQGSDTQYFGPGTRLTVL.

This chain joins TRBV7-2 and TRBJ2-2; 9 nucleotides line up with TRBD2. Trimming took 7 bases from V and 9 from J; bases not matched to a gene: 18. Germline V gene sequence: CDR1 SGHTA, CDR2 FQGNSA. This CDR3 comprises 17 residues. In DNA form, the CDR3 reads TGTGCCAGCACCCCTTGGGGCGGGAGGGCAGGTACCTGGGAGCTGTTTTTT. Amino acids: CASTPWGGRAGTWELFF.

This clonotype has only a few counts. This chain links TRBV29-1 with TRBJ2-1; D may be TRBD1 (6 bases). Germline V gene data show CDR1 as SQVTM and CDR2 as ANQGSEA. V shed 5 bases and J shed 9 bases, with 11 bases lying between them. The CDR3 contains 11 residues. The chain's CDR3 is CSVFQGIEQFF. The CDR3 DNA reads as TGCAGCGTTTTCCAGGGGATTGAGCAGTTCTTC.

V gene TRBV9 combines with J gene TRBJ2-7, with D uncertain. V was pared by 0 bases and J by 0 bases, with 7 bases between. The length of the CDR3 is 14 residues. Germline V gene lookup returns CDR1 SGDLS and CDR2 YYNGEE. CDR3 sequence reads: CASSVADSSYEQYF. The CDR3 nucleotides are TGTGCCAGCAGCGTAGCAGATAGCTCCTACGAGCAGTACTTC.

This chain connects TRBV11-1 to TRBJ1-4; no clear D gene. The germline V gene encodes CDR1 SGHAT and CDR2 FQDESV (reference sequence). V was shortened by 2 bases and J by 0 bases, with 16 bases between the two germline ends. This CDR3 has 18 amino acids. Here the CDR3 reads CASSLRRPFLATNEKLFF. For the CDR3, the DNA is TGTGCCAGCAGCTTACGCAGACCGTTCCTTGCAACTAATGAAAAACTGTTTTTT.

This clonotype has only a few counts. The CDR3 coding sequence is TGCAGCGTTGAAGAGAGAGGGGGCCGTGAAAAACTGTTTTTT. As protein: CSVEERGGREKLFF. The J gene is TRBJ1-4, the V gene TRBV29-1; 7 nucleotides line up with TRBD1. The CDR3 is 14 residues long. J gave up 7 bases and V 0 bases, and 5 bases lay outside the gene matches. Germline CDR1 is SQVTM and CDR2 is ANQGSEA.

The chain carries TRBV5-1 and TRBJ1-2; a possible D gene is TRBD1 (5 bases). CDR1 and CDR2 from the germline V gene are SGHRS and YFSETQ. This CDR3 comprises 14 residues. V lost 1 base and J lost 5, with 12 bases in between. The CDR3 loop is CASSLHSGGYGYTF. The CDR3 region has the DNA TGCGCCAGCAGCTTGCATAGCGGGGGGTATGGCTACACCTTC.

This clonotype was seen a few times. The chain links TRBV12-3 or TRBV12-4 to TRBJ2-1, with TRBD2 matching over 12 bases. CDR3 size: 16 residues. The J segment lost 7 bases and the V segment lost 6 bases, leaving 10 bases of the junction unmatched. CDR3 sequence (DNA): TGTGCCAGCAGCAGACTAGCGGGAGTCCGGGGGAATGAGCAGTTCTTC. This translates into CASSRLAGVRGNEQFF.

Only a few counts were recorded for this clonotype. This chain joins TRBV6-5 and TRBJ1-2; 9 nucleotides line up with TRBD1. Germline-derived CDR1 and CDR2 are MNHEY and SVGAGI. Trimming took 0 bases from V and 3 from J; bases not matched to a gene: 8. This CDR3 region has 17 residues. The CDR3 region has the DNA TGTGCCAGCAGTTACTCGTTTCCGGGACAGGGTTACTATGGCTACACCTTC. Residues: CASSYSFPGQGYYGYTF.

The V call is TRBV12-3 or TRBV12-4, the J call TRBJ1-4; TRBD1 might be the D (5 bases). The V and J ends lost 3 bases and 4 bases respectively, with 9 bases between them. The CDR3 spans 14 residues. Written as DNA, the CDR3 is TGTGCCAGCAGTTTTCATAGGGGTAATGAAAAACTGTTTTTT. Its protein product is CASSFHRGNEKLFF.

The chain couples TRBV20-1 to TRBJ2-4; D is unclear. V lost 6 bases to trimming and J lost 1 base, with 13 bases between them. Germline values: CDR1 DFQATT, CDR2 SNEGSKA (reference sequence). The CDR3 consists of 14 residues. CDR3 amino acids: CSASEGPAKNIQYF. The CDR3 nucleotides are TGCAGTGCCTCCGAAGGACCGGCCAAAAACATTCAGTACTTC.

The chain couples TRBV29-1 to TRBJ2-7, with 8 bases that match TRBD1. Germline V gene sequence: CDR1 SQVTM, CDR2 ANQGSEA. Trimming at V came to 7 bases and at J to 3 bases, leaving 8 bases not matched to a gene. The CDR3 consists of 13 residues. The CDR3 loop is CSAHMTGDYEQYF. The CDR3 bases are TGCAGCGCCCATATGACAGGGGACTACGAGCAGTACTTC.

This clonotype turned up a few times. V and J are TRBV20-1 and TRBJ1-1, with 7 bases lining up with TRBD1. The CDR3 sequence is 10 residues long. CDR1 is DFQATT, CDR2 SNEGSKA, per germline (reference sequence). The CDR3 region has the DNA TGCAGCGTGGACAGGTCGAGAGCTTTCTTT. Translation gives CSVDRSRAFF.

This clonotype has just a few counts. This chain joins TRBV5-5 and TRBJ1-4; D not resolved. Germline V lookup: CDR1 SGHKS, CDR2 YYEKEE (reference sequence). The CDR3 has 15 amino acids. Trimming removed 4 bases at V and 4 bases at J, with 14 bases between. CDR3 DNA: TGTGCCAGCAGCCCGGAAGGACGGCTTAATGAAAAACTGTTTTTT. Translation gives CASSPEGRLNEKLFF.

This clonotype was observed at least ten times. The genes are TRBV12-3 or TRBV12-4 and TRBJ1-1; D gene unclear. The V and J ends lost 6 bases and 1 base respectively, with 9 bases between them. The CDR3 has 13 amino acids. The CDR3 DNA follows: TGTGCCAGCAGCTTCAGGAGGAACACTGAAGCTTTCTTT. Protein: CASSFRRNTEAFF.

This chain joins TRBV10-3 and TRBJ2-3, with D unclear. Between the trimmed V and J ends, which lost 4 bases and 2 bases, there was a span of 10 bases. Germline V gene sequence: CDR1 ENHRY, CDR2 SYGVKD. This CDR3 contains 14 residues. CDR3 protein: CAISGISSTDTQYF. The CDR3 DNA is TGTGCCATCAGTGGTATTAGTTCCACAGATACGCAGTATTTT.

This clonotype showed up many times. The chain employs TRBV7-2 and TRBJ1-5; D possibly corresponds to TRBD1 (5 bases). V lost 1 base, J lost 6 bases, and 10 bases lay in between. The CDR3 loop spans 14 amino acids. The germline CDR1 and CDR2 sequences are SGHTA and FQGNSA. DNA for the CDR3: TGTGCCAGCAGCTTAGGCGGGGGACCTCAGCCCCAGCATTTT. Translated: CASSLGGGPQPQHF.

This clonotype has just a few counts. This sequence joins TRBV25-1 and TRBJ2-3; D unresolved. The germline gives CDR1 MGHDK, CDR2 SYGVNS. CDR3 length equals 15 residues. V was trimmed by 1 base and J by 2 bases, leaving 10 bases between them. This CDR3 reads CASSELGSDTDTQYF. CDR3 coding DNA: TGTGCCAGCAGTGAATTGGGTAGTGACACAGATACGCAGTATTTT. Using reference TRBV25-1 and TRBJ2-3 for the parts outside the CDR3, the full variable domain is EADIYQTPRYLVIGTGKKITLECSQTMGHDKMYWYQQDPGMELHLIHYSYGVNSTEKGDLSSESTVSRIRTEHFPLTLESARPSHTSQYLCASSELGSDTDTQYFGPGTRLTVL.

This chain uses TRBV5-1 with TRBJ2-6, with TRBD1 matching 11 bases. This CDR3 comprises 15 residues. Germline assignment: CDR1 SGHRS and CDR2 YFSETQ. Trimming took 7 bases from V and 2 from J; bases not matched to a gene: 2. The chain's CDR3 is CASGQGAAGANVLTF. The CDR3 region has the DNA TGCGCCAGCGGACAGGGGGCTGCTGGGGCCAACGTCCTGACTTTC.

This chain connects TRBV6-2 or TRBV6-3 to TRBJ1-1; D uncertain. The germline V and J ends were trimmed by 5 bases and 3 bases, with 16 bases remaining between them. Looked up from germline, CDR1 is MNHEY and CDR2 is SVGEGT. The CDR3 covers 15 residues. This CDR3 is CASSSGSGGHTEAFF. CDR3 nucleotide sequence: TGTGCCAGCAGTAGTGGGTCCGGCGGGCACACTGAAGCTTTCTTT.

The chain couples TRBV7-9 to TRBJ2-7, with D tentatively TRBD1 or TRBD2 (5 bases each). With 8 bases removed from V and 3 bases from J, the gap between germline ends came to 11 bases. The CDR3 loop spans 12 amino acids. Germline values: CDR1 SEHNR, CDR2 FQNEAQ (reference sequence). The CDR3 DNA follows: TGTGCCAGCCGGGACGGGGACTACGAGCAGTACTTC. This codes for CASRDGDYEQYF.

This clonotype was found a few times. The chain combines TRBV6-1 with TRBJ1-1, with D maybe TRBD1 (5 bases). The germline V and J ends were trimmed by 5 bases and 4 bases, with 14 bases remaining between them. CDR1 and CDR2 (germline): MNHNS, SASEGT. The CDR3 consists of 14 residues. The CDR3 DNA sequence: TGTGCCAGCAGTATCACCCCCGGGGGCACTGAAGCTTTCTTT. Translating gives CASSITPGGTEAFF.

This clonotype was observed a handful of times. Here the CDR3 DNA reads TGTGCCAGCAGGCCAGGGGGGCAAGAAGATACGCAGTATTTT. Encoded protein: CASRPGGQEDTQYF. The rearrangement links TRBV3-1 to TRBJ2-3; D perhaps matches TRBD1 (7 bases). This CDR3 region has 14 residues. V was cut by 6 bases and J by 5 bases, with 15 bases left in between. The germline CDR1 and CDR2 sequences are LGHDT and YNNKEL (reference sequence).

This clonotype came up a few times. The genes are TRBV27 and TRBJ2-1; D call uncertain. Germline V gene lookup returns CDR1 MNHEY and CDR2 SMNVEV (reference sequence). V lost 1 base and J lost 1, with 11 bases in between. The CDR3 totals 16 residues. In DNA, the CDR3 is TGTGCCAGCAGTTTATTGAGAGCTATTTCCTACAATGAGCAGTTCTTC. Residues: CASSLLRAISYNEQFF.